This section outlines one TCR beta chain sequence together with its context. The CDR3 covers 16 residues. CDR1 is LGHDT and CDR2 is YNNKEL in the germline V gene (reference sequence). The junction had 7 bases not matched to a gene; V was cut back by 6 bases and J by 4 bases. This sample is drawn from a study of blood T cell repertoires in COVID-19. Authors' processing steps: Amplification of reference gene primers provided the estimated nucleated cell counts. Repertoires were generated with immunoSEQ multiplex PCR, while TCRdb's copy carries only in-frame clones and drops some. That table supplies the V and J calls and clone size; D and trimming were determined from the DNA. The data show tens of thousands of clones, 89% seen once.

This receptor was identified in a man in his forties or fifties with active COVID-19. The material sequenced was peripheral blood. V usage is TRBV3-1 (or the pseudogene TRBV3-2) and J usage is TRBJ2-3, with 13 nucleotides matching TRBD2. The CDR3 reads CASRRTSGGAPDTQYF. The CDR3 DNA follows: TGTGCCAGCAGACGCACTAGCGGGGGGGCCCCAGATACGCAGTATTTT.